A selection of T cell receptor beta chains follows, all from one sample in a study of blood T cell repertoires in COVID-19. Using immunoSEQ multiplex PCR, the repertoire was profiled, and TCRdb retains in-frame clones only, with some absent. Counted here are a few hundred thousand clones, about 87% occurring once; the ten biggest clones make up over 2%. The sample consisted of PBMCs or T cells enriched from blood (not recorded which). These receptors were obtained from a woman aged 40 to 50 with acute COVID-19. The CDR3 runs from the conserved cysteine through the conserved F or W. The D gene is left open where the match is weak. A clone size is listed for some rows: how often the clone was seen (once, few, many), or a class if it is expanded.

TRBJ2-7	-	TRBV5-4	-	CASSPTTGVNGEQYF	TGTGCCAGCAGCCCCACCACCGGGGTAAATGGTGAGCAGTACTTC
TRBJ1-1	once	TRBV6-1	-	CASSDLAHPTEAFF	TGTGCCAGCAGTGATTTAGCCCACCCGACTGAAGCTTTCTTT
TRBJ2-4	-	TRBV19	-	CASNGGRPAKNIQYF	TGTGCCAGTAATGGAGGGAGGCCAGCCAAAAACATTCAGTACTTC
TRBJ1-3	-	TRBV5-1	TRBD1	CASSAGTGLDTIYF	TGCGCCAGCAGCGCGGGGACAGGGTTGGACACCATATATTTT
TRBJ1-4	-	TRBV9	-	CASSVVADSPSTNEKLFF	TGTGCCAGCAGCGTAGTAGCCGACAGCCCCTCAACTAATGAAAAACTGTTTTTT
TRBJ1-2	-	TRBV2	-	CASSVGGGGAYGYTF	TGTGCCAGCAGTGTCGGCGGAGGGGGGGCCTATGGCTACACCTTC
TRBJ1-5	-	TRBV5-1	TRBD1	CASSLGESTGQPQHF	TGCGCCAGCAGCTTGGGGGAATCGACAGGGCAGCCCCAGCATTTT
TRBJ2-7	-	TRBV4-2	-	CASSQDLAFEQYF	TGTGCCAGCAGCCAAGACCTAGCGTTCGAGCAGTACTTC
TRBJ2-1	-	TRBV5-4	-	CASSSGGPRGEQFF	TGTGCCAGCAGCTCCGGAGGGCCCAGGGGGGAGCAGTTCTTC
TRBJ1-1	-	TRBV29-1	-	CSVDQGQNTEAFF	TGCAGCGTTGACCAGGGACAGAACACTGAAGCTTTCTTT
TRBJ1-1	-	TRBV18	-	CASSARGYSNTEAFF	TGTGCCAGCTCAGCTCGGGGATATTCTAACACTGAAGCTTTCTTT
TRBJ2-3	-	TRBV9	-	CASSVPGDTQYF	TGTGCCAGCAGCGTACCGGGGGATACGCAGTATTTT
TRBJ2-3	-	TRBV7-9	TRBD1	CASSAPDRSTDTQYF	TGTGCCAGCAGCGCGCCGGACAGGAGCACAGATACGCAGTATTTT
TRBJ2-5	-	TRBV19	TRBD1	CASSITGGTETQYF	TGTGCCAGTAGTATTACAGGGGGAACAGAGACCCAGTACTTC
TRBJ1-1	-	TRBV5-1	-	CASSLDSRNTEAFF	TGCGCCAGCAGCTTAGACAGCCGGAACACTGAAGCTTTCTTT
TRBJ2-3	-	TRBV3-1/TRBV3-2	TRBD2	CASSRENSGASTDTQYF	TGTGCCAGCAGCCGAGAGAATAGCGGGGCTAGCACAGATACGCAGTATTTT
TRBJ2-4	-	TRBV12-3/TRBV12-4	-	CASGKQGIGIQYF	TGTGCCAGCGGGAAACAGGGCATCGGCATTCAGTACTTC
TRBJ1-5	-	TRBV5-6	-	CASSRVNQPQHF	TGTGCCAGCAGCCGGGTAAATCAGCCCCAGCATTTT
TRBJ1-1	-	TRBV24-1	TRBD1	CATSDAGQGNTEAFF	TGTGCCACCAGTGACGCAGGACAGGGGAACACTGAAGCTTTCTTT
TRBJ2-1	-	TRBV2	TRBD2	CASRALAGVSDEQFF	TGTGCCAGCAGGGCCCTAGCGGGAGTTAGTGATGAGCAGTTCTTC
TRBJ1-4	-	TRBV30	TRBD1	CAWSGGQGGEKLFF	TGTGCCTGGAGTGGAGGACAGGGAGGTGAAAAACTGTTTTTT
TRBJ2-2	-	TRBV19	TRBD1	CASSGGQRYTGELFF	TGTGCCAGTAGTGGGGGACAGAGGTACACCGGGGAGCTGTTTTTT
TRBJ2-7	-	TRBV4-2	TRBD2	CASSQDMRGVGGQYF	TGTGCCAGCAGCCAAGATATGCGGGGGGTTGGCGGGCAGTACTTC
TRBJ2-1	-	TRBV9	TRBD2	CASSVVGGGDNEQFF	TGTGCCAGCAGCGTAGTCGGCGGGGGGGACAATGAGCAGTTCTTC
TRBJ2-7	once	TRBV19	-	CASSVAPGTLQYF	TGTGCCAGTAGTGTCGCGCCCGGGACACTCCAGTACTTC
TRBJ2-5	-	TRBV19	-	CASSIEGGETQYF	TGTGCCAGTAGTATAGAGGGGGGAGAGACCCAGTACTTC
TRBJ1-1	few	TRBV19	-	CASSIAGVKALPSEAFF	TGTGCCAGTAGTATAGCCGGGGTGAAGGCTCTCCCCTCTGAAGCTTTCTTT
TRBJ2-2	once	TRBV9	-	CASSSHGGATGELFF	TGTGCCAGCAGCTCCCACGGGGGAGCTACCGGGGAGCTGTTTTTT
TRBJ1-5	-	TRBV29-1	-	CSVGRVGQPQHF	TGCAGCGTTGGCAGGGTAGGACAGCCCCAGCATTTT
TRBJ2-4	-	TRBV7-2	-	CASSLNRAKNIQYF	TGTGCCAGCAGCTTAAACAGGGCCAAAAACATTCAGTACTTC
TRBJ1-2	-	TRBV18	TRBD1	CASSPGQGKGFDYGYTF	TGTGCCAGCTCACCAGGACAGGGGAAAGGGTTTGACTATGGCTACACCTTC
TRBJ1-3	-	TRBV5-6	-	CASSPTGRIGNTIYF	TGTGCCAGCAGTCCTACAGGGAGAATAGGAAACACCATATATTTT
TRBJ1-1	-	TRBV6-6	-	CASSFPGGGTTEAFF	TGTGCCAGCAGTTTCCCGGGTGGAGGCACCACTGAAGCTTTCTTT
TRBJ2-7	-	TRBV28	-	CATFDSSSYEQYF	TGTGCCACCTTCGACTCGAGCTCCTACGAGCAGTACTTC
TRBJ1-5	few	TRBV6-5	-	CASRLLDSGNQPQHF	TGTGCCAGCAGGTTGCTGGACAGCGGCAATCAGCCCCAGCATTTT
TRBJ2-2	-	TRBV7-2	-	CASSLAWGAGELFF	TGTGCCAGCAGCTTAGCGTGGGGGGCCGGGGAGCTGTTTTTT
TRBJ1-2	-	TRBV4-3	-	CASSQDRRARTF	TGCGCCAGCAGCCAAGATCGCAGGGCAAGAACCTTC
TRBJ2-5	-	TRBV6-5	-	CASSPPSGEGTQYF	TGTGCCAGCAGTCCCCCCTCGGGAGAGGGGACCCAGTACTTC
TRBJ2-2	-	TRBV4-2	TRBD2	CASSQERTSGMTGELFF	TGTGCCAGCAGCCAAGAGCGGACTAGCGGGATGACCGGGGAGCTGTTTTTT
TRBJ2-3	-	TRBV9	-	CASSVADRPTDTQYF	TGTGCCAGCAGCGTAGCGGACAGACCCACAGATACGCAGTATTTT
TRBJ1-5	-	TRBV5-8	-	CASSPRGSGVRFGNQPQHF	TGTGCCAGCAGCCCGAGAGGGAGTGGAGTTCGATTTGGCAATCAGCCCCAGCATTTT
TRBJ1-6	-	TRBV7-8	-	CASSPRVFGYNSPLHF	TGTGCCAGCAGCCCGAGGGTATTCGGCTATAATTCACCCCTCCACTTT
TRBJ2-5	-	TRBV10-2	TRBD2	CATRTRGGAQETQYF	TGCGCCACTCGGACTCGCGGGGGGGCACAAGAGACCCAGTACTTC